Shown below are 14 T cell receptor beta chains from a single sample sequenced in a study of T cells in Graves' hyperthyroidism and ophthalmopathy. TCR beta CDR3 sequences were amplified from RNA transcripts. The TCR CDR3 first-round RT-PCR relied on the HTBI primer set. TCRdb analysed the multiplex PCR reads with MiXCR anew, one entry per CDR3 protein. The sample shows around 600,000 distinct CDR3 sequences, 15% to 18% of them seen only once. The sequenced sample was blood. The receptors were sampled from a woman aged 25 to 39 with Graves' hyperthyroidism.

At least ten counts were recorded for this clonotype. This chain uses TRBV28 with TRBJ1-5, with D maybe TRBD1 (5 bases). Trimming took off 5 bases at V and 3 bases at J, with 14 bases between the two ends. Germline V gives CDR1 MDHEN, CDR2 SYDVKM. This CDR3 comprises 15 residues. CDR3 DNA sequence: TGTGCCAGCAGTCCGCTAGAGACAGTCAATCAGCCCCAGCATTTT. This codes for CASSPLETVNQPQHF.

This clonotype was picked up a small number of times. The chain combines TRBV6-1 with TRBJ2-3; D is possibly TRBD2 (6 bases). The V gene lost 4 bases and the J gene lost 1 base, with 27 bases spanning the gap. The CDR3 loop spans 20 amino acids. Germline V gives CDR1 MNHNS, CDR2 SASEGT. The CDR3 spells CASSAGRRGFRRAGTDTQYF. CDR3 DNA sequence: TGTGCCAGCAGTGCGGGCCGCCGGGGGTTTCGCCGGGCGGGCACAGATACGCAGTATTTT.

This clonotype was seen once. J is TRBJ2-7 and V is TRBV9, with D possibly matching TRBD1 (5 bases). The CDR3 consists of 14 residues. The V end lost 1 base, the J end lost 0 bases, and 8 bases lay between the germline ends. Germline CDR1 reads SGDLS; CDR2 reads YYNGEE. The CDR3 spells CASSVRTLSYEQYF. For the CDR3, the DNA is TGTGCCAGCAGCGTAAGGACACTCTCCTACGAGCAGTACTTC.

This clonotype has a single count. This chain links TRBV20-1 with TRBJ2-2; a possible D gene is TRBD2 (5 bases). The CDR3 runs to 15 residues. Trimming took off 6 bases at V and 4 bases at J, with 18 bases between the two ends. From germline, CDR1 is DFQATT and CDR2 SNEGSKA (reference sequence). The DNA for the CDR3 is TGCAGTGCCCAGGAACTCGGACTTTTCACCGGGGAGCTGTTTTTT. This gives the protein CSAQELGLFTGELFF.

This clonotype has ten or more counts. The chain uses TRBV27 and TRBJ1-2; 7 bases match TRBD1. Germline assignment: CDR1 MNHEY and CDR2 SMNVEV (reference sequence). This CDR3 region has 15 residues. V was pared by 3 bases and J by 4 bases, with 8 bases of the junction left unmatched. The CDR3 is CASSFTGENTYGYTF. CDR3 nucleotides: TGTGCCAGCAGTTTCACAGGGGAGAATACCTATGGCTACACCTTC.

This clonotype was seen repeatedly, ten times or more. J is TRBJ2-1 and V is TRBV20-1; tentatively, D is TRBD2 (6 bases). Trimming took 3 bases from V and 0 from J, leaving 12 bases between them. Per the germline V gene, CDR1 is DFQATT and CDR2 is SNEGSKA (reference sequence). This CDR3 region has 15 residues. CDR3 coding DNA: TGCAGTGCTAGCGAGTCGCGGGGCTCCTACAATGAGCAGTTCTTC. This sequence encodes CSASESRGSYNEQFF.

This clonotype was seen more than once but under ten times. J is TRBJ2-5 and V is TRBV4-1, with 8 bases aligning to TRBD2. J was trimmed by 5 bases and V by 1 base; bases with no gene match: 6. Germline-derived CDR1 and CDR2 are MGHRA and YSYEKL. The CDR3 totals 15 residues. CDR3: CASSQATGGWETQYF. CDR3 DNA sequence: TGCGCCAGCAGCCAAGCGACGGGAGGGTGGGAGACCCAGTACTTC.

This clonotype was seen repeatedly, ten times or more. Here the CDR3 reads CAWHGPEGAFF. The CDR3 DNA reads as TGTGCCTGGCACGGCCCCGAGGGAGCTTTCTTT. J is TRBJ1-1 and V is TRBV30; D call uncertain. V lost 5 bases and J lost 10, with 14 bases in between. Germline CDR1 GTSNPN, CDR2 SVGIG (reference sequence). The CDR3 runs to 11 residues.

The chain employs TRBV10-3 and TRBJ2-7; D is possibly TRBD1 (6 bases). V was pared by 4 bases and J by 3 bases, with 10 bases between. CDR1 and CDR2 from the germline V gene are ENHRY and SYGVKD. The CDR3 extends over 13 amino acids. This chain's CDR3 is CAISAETGYEQYF. CDR3 bases: TGTGCCATCAGTGCGGAGACAGGCTACGAGCAGTACTTC.

The chain is built from TRBV20-1 and TRBJ2-7; the D gene is possibly TRBD1 (6 bases). V was shortened by 2 bases and J by 0 bases, with 14 bases between the two germline ends. CDR1 and CDR2 (germline): DFQATT, SNEGSKA (reference sequence). This CDR3 spans 15 amino acids. CDR3 residues: CSARSGARSSYEQYF. CDR3 sequence (DNA): TGCAGTGCTAGATCAGGGGCTAGGAGCTCCTACGAGCAGTACTTC.

There are many counts of this clonotype. V gene TRBV12-3 or TRBV12-4 combines with J gene TRBJ2-3; a possible D gene is TRBD2 (5 bases). CDR3 length equals 15 residues. The germline V and J ends were trimmed by 1 base and 3 bases, with 11 bases remaining between them. In DNA, the CDR3 is TGTGCCAGCAGTTTAGGGAGGATAAGGACAGATACGCAGTATTTT. Its protein is CASSLGRIRTDTQYF.

This clonotype was detected ten times or more. The chain couples TRBV29-1 to TRBJ1-3; TRBD1 is a possible D gene (5 bases). CDR1 is SQVTM and CDR2 is ANQGSEA in the germline V gene. The length of the CDR3 is 15 residues. The V gene lost 7 bases and the J gene lost 1 base, with 17 bases spanning the gap. The CDR3 DNA reads as TGCAGCGCTCGGGACCCGATCCAATCTGGAAACACCATATATTTT. This encodes CSARDPIQSGNTIYF.

This clonotype has ten or more counts. CDR3 amino acids: CAWEGNSGNTIYF. The DNA for the CDR3 is TGTGCCTGGGAGGGAAACTCTGGAAACACCATATATTTT. The rearrangement joins TRBV30 to TRBJ1-3; D unresolved. CDR3 length: 13 amino acids. CDR1 and CDR2 from the germline V gene are GTSNPN and SVGIG (reference sequence). Trimming cost V 5 bases and J 0 bases, with 8 bases left between them.

This clonotype showed up many times. The V call is TRBV13, the J call TRBJ2-3, with D perhaps matching TRBD1 or TRBD2 (6 bases each). Deletions cut 5 bases from V and 2 bases from J, with 20 bases between. In germline, CDR1 is PRHDT, CDR2 FYEKMQ (reference sequence). The CDR3 length is 17 residues. CDR3 region: CASSEKVGGRNTDTQYF. In DNA, the CDR3 is TGTGCCAGCAGCGAGAAAGTAGGGGGGAGGAACACAGATACGCAGTATTTT.